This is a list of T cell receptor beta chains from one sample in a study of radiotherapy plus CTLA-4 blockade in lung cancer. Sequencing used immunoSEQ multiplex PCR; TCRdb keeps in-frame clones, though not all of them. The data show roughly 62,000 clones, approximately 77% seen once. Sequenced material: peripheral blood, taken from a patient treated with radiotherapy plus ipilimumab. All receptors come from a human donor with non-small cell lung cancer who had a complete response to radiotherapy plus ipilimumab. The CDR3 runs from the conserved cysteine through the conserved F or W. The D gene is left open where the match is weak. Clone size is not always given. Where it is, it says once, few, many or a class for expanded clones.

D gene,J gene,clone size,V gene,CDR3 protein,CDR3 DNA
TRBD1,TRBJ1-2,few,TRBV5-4,CASSPGQGLYGYTF,TGTGCCAGCAGCCCTGGACAGGGCCTCTATGGCTACACCTTC
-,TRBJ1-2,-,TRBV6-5,CASSYSPQGNYGYTF,TGTGCCAGCAGTTACTCGCCCCAGGGGAACTATGGCTACACCTTC
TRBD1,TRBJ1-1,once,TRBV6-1,CASSEAIGGTLGAFF,TGTGCCAGCAGTGAAGCGATAGGGGGCACGTTGGGAGCTTTCTTT
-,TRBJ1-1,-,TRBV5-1,CASSLGSQQTEAFF,TGCGCCAGCAGCTTGGGATCTCAGCAAACTGAAGCTTTCTTT
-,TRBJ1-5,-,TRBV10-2,CASRKDSTSNQPQHF,TGCGCCAGCAGGAAGGACAGTACTAGCAATCAGCCCCAGCATTTT
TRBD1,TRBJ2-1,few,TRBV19,CASSMTGMNEQFF,TGTGCCAGTAGTATGACAGGGATGAATGAGCAGTTCTTC
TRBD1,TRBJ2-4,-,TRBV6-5,CASSYLGQGAKNIQYF,TGTGCCAGCAGTTACTTAGGACAGGGTGCCAAAAACATTCAGTACTTC
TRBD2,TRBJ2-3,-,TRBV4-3,CASSQDGAGGFDTQYF,TGCGCCAGCAGCCAAGATGGTGCGGGGGGGTTTGATACGCAGTATTTT
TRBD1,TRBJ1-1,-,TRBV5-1,CASSGTANTEAFF,TGCGCCAGCAGCGGGACAGCGAACACTGAAGCTTTCTTT
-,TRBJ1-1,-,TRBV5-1,CASSLGTKRTEAFF,TGCGCCAGCAGCTTGGGGACAAAGAGGACTGAAGCTTTCTTT
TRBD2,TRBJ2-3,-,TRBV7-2,CASSPLGKRGYTDTQYF,TGTGCCAGCAGCCCCCTGGGGAAGCGGGGATACACAGATACGCAGTATTTT
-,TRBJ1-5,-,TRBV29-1,CSVVVGGSNSNQPQHF,TGCAGCGTCGTCGTGGGGGGTTCGAATAGCAATCAGCCCCAGCATTTT
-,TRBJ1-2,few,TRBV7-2,CASSLAEDYTF,TGTGCCAGCAGCTTAGCGGAAGACTACACCTTC
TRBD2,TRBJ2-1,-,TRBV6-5,CASSRTSGSSYEQFF,TGTGCCAGCAGTCGGACTAGCGGGAGTTCCTATGAGCAGTTCTTC
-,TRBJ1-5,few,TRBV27,CASSPTGYDQPQHF,TGTGCCAGCAGCCCCACAGGGTACGATCAGCCCCAGCATTTT